The sequence of this T cell receptor beta chain was determined in a study of T cells in Graves' hyperthyroidism and ophthalmopathy (dated 2019 in TCRdb). About the full investigation: Peripheral blood was sampled at the time of initial diagnosis, prior to any treatment. To identify TCR V-J signatures that set the groups apart, the researchers used a discovery cohort of 95 to 100 patients, made up of under 50 with Graves' ophthalmopathy and some 58 with stable Graves' hyperthyroidism. An independent validation cohort of 18 to 20 hyperthyroidism patients and some 15 patients who later progressed to ophthalmopathy tested prospective prediction of ophthalmopathy. The 100 discovery patients were divided at random into training and test sets in a 7:3 ratio. The study also compared thyroid tissue and blood T-cell repertoires from 5 to 7 Graves' hyperthyroidism patients. Following sampling, methimazole starting at 30 mg daily was given to hyperthyroidism patients, and high-dose intravenous methylprednisolone was given to ophthalmopathy patients. According to the paper, TCR Vbeta CDR3 sequencing was carried out on some 130 peripheral blood samples, which came from under 50 ophthalmopathy, 80 or so hyperthyroidism and approximately 17 progressor patients.

Overall study results and their limits: In cross-validation, a model built on a 13 V-J signature told ophthalmopathy apart from stable hyperthyroidism with 85% to 90% sensitivity and about 81% specificity, and in testing the same model reached 80%/75%. Most expanded thyroid clonotypes (frequency above 0.001) were also found in blood, which suggests that blood repertoires may mirror thyroid immune responses. In validation, progression to ophthalmopathy was predicted by the model with 55% to 71% sensitivity and 72.22% specificity, a median of approximately 6.5 months before onset. Sample size was not statistically predetermined, and investigators were not blinded to group allocation.

The TCR beta CDR3 regions were amplified from the RNA transcripts. For the first round of RT-PCR on the TCR CDR3, the HTBI primer set was used together with the Qiagen OneStep RT-PCR kit. The libraries were constructed in a second round of multiplex PCR and then size-selected and purified. Paired-end sequencing of the libraries was performed with 100 bp reads on an Illumina HiSeq2000. Turning to the authors' computational methods: SOAPnuke was used to process the raw data, with reads discarded if the reads contained adapters or uncalled bases, had a mean Phred below 15, or lacked an exact constant-primer or identifier match. High-quality paired reads were merged using COPE v1.2.5, and each unique nucleotide sequence was defined as a clonotype. MiTCR v1.1 was used to align the clonotypes against IMGT TRBV, TRBD and TRBJ reference segments. Only V-J combinations with frequency above 0.0001, covering approximately 99% of repertoires, were analysed. The TCS score was defined as the ratio of F50 (clonal expansion) to E x V (chaos), calculated using BLOSUM62-based TCRdist between CDR3 peptides within each V-J. Welch's t-statistics and random forest reduced just over 500 V-J features to roughly 13, which were used in a naive Bayes classifier (R e1071). TCRdb itself trimmed the public reads at Q25 with fastp, ran MiXCR and retained productive beta chains. Identical CDR3 proteins give one entry, which carries the most common genes and DNA. In this record, the V and J calls reflect TCRdb's handling and not the investigators' own analysis. The sample table contains around 300,000 distinct CDR3 sequences; only one count was recorded for about 13% of them. Around 32% of the sample is held by the ten biggest clonotypes.

This clonotype has a handful of counts. Which antigen it targets is not known. Base qualities are missing; no much larger clone stands one base away. V and J are truncated by 1 base and 9 bases respectively, leaving an intervening sequence of 12 bases. CDR1 and CDR2 (SNHLY, FYNNEI) derive from the germline V gene. Inclusive of the bounding cysteine and phenylalanine, the CDR3 is 13 residues long. Only the CDR3 portion is preserved as DNA: 39 bases, with reading frame beginning at the first base. Ophthalmopathy patients had moderately to severely active disease, with a Clinical Activity Score of 3 or more, a NOSPECS grade of 4 or more, and a disease duration of less than 3 months. Any patient with an uncontrolled infection, another autoimmune disease, pregnancy or lactation was excluded. Diagnoses were based on clinical symptoms, serum thyroxine and TRAb, thyroid ultrasound and orbital computed tomography. Ficoll-Paque density gradient centrifugation was used to isolate PBMCs from approximately 11 ml of fresh peripheral blood. Trizol reagent was used to extract total RNA, and RNA quality was then checked on an Agilent 2100 Bioanalyzer.

The chain joins TRBV2 to TRBJ1-2, with no D gene named confidently. The receptor comes from a woman between 40 and 50 years old with Graves' ophthalmopathy. The sample was blood. The DNA reads TGTGCCAGCAGTGAAGGACCGCCAGGCAGCTACACCTTC. It encodes CASSEGPPGSYTF.